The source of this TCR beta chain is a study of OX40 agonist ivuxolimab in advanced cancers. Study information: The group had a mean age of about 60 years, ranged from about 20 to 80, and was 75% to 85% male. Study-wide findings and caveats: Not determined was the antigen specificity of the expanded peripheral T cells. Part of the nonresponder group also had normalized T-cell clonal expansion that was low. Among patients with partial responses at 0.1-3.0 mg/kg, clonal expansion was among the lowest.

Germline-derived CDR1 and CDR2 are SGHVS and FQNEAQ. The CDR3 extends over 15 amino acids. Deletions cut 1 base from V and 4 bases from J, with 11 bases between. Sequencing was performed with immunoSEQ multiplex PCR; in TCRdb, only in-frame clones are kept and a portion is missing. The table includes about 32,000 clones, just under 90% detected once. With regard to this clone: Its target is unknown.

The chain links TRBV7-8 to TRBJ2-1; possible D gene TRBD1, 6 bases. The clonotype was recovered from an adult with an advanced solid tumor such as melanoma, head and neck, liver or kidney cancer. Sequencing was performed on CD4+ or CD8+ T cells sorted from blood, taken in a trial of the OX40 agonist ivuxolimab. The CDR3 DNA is TGTGCCAGCAGCTTAGAGGGGGTAGATTACAATGAGCAGTTCTTC. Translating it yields CASSLEGVDYNEQFF.